A single sample is the source of the 5 T cell receptor beta chains below, sequenced in a study of T cells in Graves' hyperthyroidism and ophthalmopathy. The investigators amplified TCR beta CDR3 regions from RNA transcripts. When the TCR CDR3 underwent first-round RT-PCR, the HTBI primer set was used. TCRdb fed the multiplex PCR reads into MiXCR, producing one record per CDR3 protein. The sample contains hundreds of thousands of distinct CDR3 sequences, nearly 45% of which appear only once. Sequencing was carried out using peripheral blood or thyroid tissue (not recorded which). These receptors were obtained from an adult man with Graves' disease, either hyperthyroidism or ophthalmopathy (not recorded which).

This clonotype came up a few times. This chain uses TRBV9 with TRBJ1-1; possible D gene TRBD1, 5 bases. This CDR3 has 17 residues. Germline CDR1 SGDLS, CDR2 YYNGEE. V lost 0 bases to trimming and J lost 4 bases, with 19 bases between them. The CDR3 DNA reads TGTGCCAGCAGCGTAGGAAAGATGGGGTCTCAGGGCACTGAAGCTTTCTTT. Amino acid sequence: CASSVGKMGSQGTEAFF.

V and J are TRBV29-1 and TRBJ1-3; a possible D gene is TRBD1 (5 bases). The length of the CDR3 is 16 residues. Per the germline V gene, CDR1 is SQVTM and CDR2 is ANQGSEA. V lost 1 base and J lost 8, with 21 bases in between. The CDR3: CSVEVGDLLYGYTIYF. In DNA form, the CDR3 reads TGCAGCGTTGAAGTTGGGGACTTGCTCTATGGCTACACCATATATTTT.

This chain links TRBV2 with TRBJ2-2, with TRBD1 matching 9 bases. The CDR3 totals 16 residues. CDR1 is SNHLY and CDR2 is FYNNEI in the germline V gene. The V and J ends lost 4 bases and 3 bases, in that order; junction bases with no gene match: 6. CDR3 DNA sequence: TGTGCCAGCAGTGGCGGACAGGGGTGGGACACCGGGGAGCTGTTTTTT. This codes for CASSGGQGWDTGELFF.

This sequence joins TRBV7-6 and TRBJ1-1; D is possibly TRBD1 (5 bases). Deletions cut 2 bases from V and 11 bases from J, with 24 bases between. The germline gives CDR1 SGHVS, CDR2 FNYEAQ. The CDR3 is 16 amino acids. The CDR3, as DNA: TGTGCCAGCAGCTTAAGTGGAGGGGAGAATCAGCCCCTGGCTTTCTTT. This sequence encodes CASSLSGGENQPLAFF.

This clonotype occurred many times. The chain carries TRBV10-2 and TRBJ1-1; 7 bases line up with TRBD1. Trimming at V came to 7 bases and at J to 7 bases, leaving 9 bases not matched to a gene. The CDR3 runs 13 residues. Germline lookup yields CDR1 WSHSY and CDR2 SAAADI. CDR3 loop: CASNSLGTVEAFF. The CDR3 nucleotides are TGCGCCAGCAACTCCTTGGGGACAGTTGAAGCTTTCTTT.